The table lists the clone carrying this TCR beta chain with many counts. This record comes from a study of blood T cell repertoires in COVID-19. Study as a whole: The United States, Italy and Spain supplied acute and convalescent COVID-19 samples. From T cells, B-cell-depleted T cells, or PBMCs came the material, which was cDNA or gDNA.

TCRdb's table, derived via immunoSEQ multiplex PCR, lists solely in-frame clones and lacks some. The sample holds about 80,000 clones; 70% to 80% are singletons and the top ten take approximately 16%. This CDR3 contains 12 residues. Germline CDR1 is SNHLY and CDR2 is FYNNEI. Trimming took 4 bases from V and 10 from J, leaving 13 bases between them. The clonotype originates from a man between 70 and 80 years old with active or convalescent COVID-19. The V and J genes are TRBV2 and TRBJ1-2; the D gene is possibly TRBD1 (5 bases). Sequencing input: peripheral blood. CDR3 in DNA: TGTGCCAGCAGTGCGCAGGGAGGGGCCTACACCTTC. It codes for CASSAQGGAYTF. The full variable domain, with the rest looked up from reference TRBV2 and TRBJ1-2, is EPEVTQTPSHQVTQMGQEVILRCVPISNHLYFYWYRQILGQKVEFLVSFYNNEISEKSEIFDDQFSVERPDGSNFTLKIRSTKLEDSAMYFCASSAQGGAYTFGSGTRLTVV.